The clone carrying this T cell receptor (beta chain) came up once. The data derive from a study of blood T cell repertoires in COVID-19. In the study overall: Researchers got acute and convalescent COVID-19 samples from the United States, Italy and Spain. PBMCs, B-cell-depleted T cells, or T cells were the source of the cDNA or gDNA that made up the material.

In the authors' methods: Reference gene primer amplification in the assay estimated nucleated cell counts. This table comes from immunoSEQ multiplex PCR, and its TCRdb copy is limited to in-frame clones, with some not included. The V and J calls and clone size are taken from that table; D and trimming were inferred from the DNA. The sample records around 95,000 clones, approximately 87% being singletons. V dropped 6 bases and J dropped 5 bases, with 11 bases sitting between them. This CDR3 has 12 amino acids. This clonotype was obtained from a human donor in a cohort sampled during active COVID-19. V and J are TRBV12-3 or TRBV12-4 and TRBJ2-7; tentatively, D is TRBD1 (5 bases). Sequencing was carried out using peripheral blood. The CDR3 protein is CASRQGLNEQYF. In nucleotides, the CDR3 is TGTGCCAGCAGGCAGGGCCTCAACGAGCAGTACTTC.